Shown below are 24 T cell receptor beta chains from a single sample sequenced in a study of T-cell reconstitution after alpha-beta-depleted transplantation in children. Molecular barcoding with unique molecular identifiers was used for the TCRbeta library. TCRdb re-called the PCR reads with MiXCR, one entry per CDR3 protein. The sample has just under 550,000 distinct CDR3 sequences, about 16% seen once. The sequencing used PBMCs from the stem cell graft donor, collected from the stem cell graft. These receptor sequences come from a human donor who donated a stem cell graft to a child with acute lymphoblastic leukemia.

V usage is TRBV7-9 and J usage is TRBJ2-1; TRBD2 agrees at 7 bases. The CDR3 contains 14 residues. Germline assignment: CDR1 SEHNR and CDR2 FQNEAQ (reference sequence). V was clipped by 6 bases and J by 5 bases; unmatched bases: 7. The DNA of the CDR3 is TGTGCCAGCAGTCCCTGGACTAGACACAATGAGCAGTTCTTC. Encoded protein: CASSPWTRHNEQFF.

This clonotype occurred a few times. The J gene is TRBJ1-1, the V gene TRBV4-1; 10 bases line up with TRBD1. The CDR3 runs to 17 residues. V lost 6 bases, J lost 3 bases, and 13 bases stayed unmatched. Germline V gene data show CDR1 as MGHRA and CDR2 as YSYEKL. The CDR3 is CASSSLPGQGKDTEAFF. The CDR3 DNA reads TGCGCCAGCAGTTCATTACCGGGACAGGGGAAGGACACTGAAGCTTTCTTT.

The chain has TRBV30 and TRBJ1-2, with a weak D call TRBD1 (5 bases). The V gene's germline CDR1 is GTSNPN and CDR2 SVGIG (reference sequence). The CDR3 is 13 amino acids. Trimming cost V 0 bases and J 4 bases, with 9 bases left between them. This CDR3 reads CAWSVGGSYGYTF. For the CDR3, the DNA is TGTGCCTGGAGTGTGGGGGGGTCCTATGGCTACACCTTC. Filled out from reference TRBV30 and TRBJ1-2, the complete variable domain reads SQTIHQWPATLVQPVGSPLSLECTVEGTSNPNLYWYRQAAGRGLQLLFYSVGIGQISSEVPQNLSASRPQDRQFILSSKKLLLSDSGFYLCAWSVGGSYGYTFGSGTRLTVV.

This clonotype was counted between two and nine times. The chain couples TRBV30 to TRBJ2-1; 8 bases line up with TRBD1. This CDR3 comprises 14 residues. The V and J ends lost 2 bases and 5 bases, in that order; junction bases with no gene match: 5. The V gene's germline CDR1 is GTSNPN and CDR2 SVGIG (reference sequence). The CDR3: CAWSIGQGDNEQFF. CDR3 bases: TGTGCCTGGAGTATTGGACAGGGAGACAATGAGCAGTTCTTC.

The chain joins TRBV5-1 to TRBJ2-7; tentatively, D is TRBD1 (5 bases). V was pared by 1 base and J by 0 bases, with 17 bases between. Germline lookup yields CDR1 SGHRS and CDR2 YFSETQ. The CDR3 consists of 17 residues. The CDR3 protein is CASSLRYPGSSSYEQYF. The CDR3, as DNA: TGCGCCAGCAGCTTGAGATATCCAGGGTCGAGCTCCTACGAGCAGTACTTC.

This clonotype was counted a few times. This chain uses TRBV20-1 with TRBJ2-1; D assignment may be TRBD1 or TRBD2 (5 bases each). V lost 5 bases to trimming and J lost 3 bases, with 14 bases between them. Looked up from germline, CDR1 is DFQATT and CDR2 is SNEGSKA (reference sequence). The CDR3 is 14 residues long. The CDR3 DNA is TGCAGTGCTCCTGTGGGGGTCTACTACAATGAGCAGTTCTTC. Translation gives CSAPVGVYYNEQFF.

This clonotype has only a few counts. The rearrangement uses TRBV6-1 and TRBJ1-6; D is undetermined. The CDR3 loop spans 16 amino acids. Germline V lookup: CDR1 MNHNS, CDR2 SASEGT. V lost 6 bases, J lost 0 bases, and 12 bases lay in between. The CDR3 DNA follows: TGTGCCAGCAGAGAGACGGCGAGCTCCTATAATTCACCCCTCCACTTT. Translating it yields CASRETASSYNSPLHF.

This chain uses TRBV5-1 with TRBJ1-1; D unclear. This CDR3 region has 15 residues. Trimming pared 1 base from V and 0 bases from J, leaving 10 bases between. Germline V lookup: CDR1 SGHRS, CDR2 YFSETQ. CDR3 nucleotide sequence: TGCGCCAGCAGCTTGTCAGTGATAATGAACACTGAAGCTTTCTTT. It is translated as CASSLSVIMNTEAFF.

This clonotype was detected ten times or more. The chain uses TRBV5-1 and TRBJ2-7; 9 bases match TRBD1. The V gene's germline CDR1 is SGHRS and CDR2 YFSETQ. The junction had 4 bases not matched to a gene; V was cut back by 4 bases and J by 2 bases. The CDR3 has 14 residues. The CDR3 nucleotides read TGCGCCAGCAGCCCCTGGACAGGGGCCTACGAGCAGTACTTC. Protein product: CASSPWTGAYEQYF.

This clonotype has ten or more counts. J is TRBJ1-1 and V is TRBV9; D not resolved. Between the trimmed V and J ends, which lost 0 bases and 1 base, there was a span of 16 bases. Germline CDR1 SGDLS, CDR2 YYNGEE. The CDR3 loop spans 17 amino acids. CDR3 residues: CASSVVHPLAANTEAFF. CDR3 DNA: TGTGCCAGCAGCGTAGTCCACCCCTTGGCAGCGAACACTGAAGCTTTCTTT.

In nucleotides, the CDR3 is TGTGCCTGGAGTGTACTAGCGGGCGGCACAGATACGCAGTATTTT. This codes for CAWSVLAGGTDTQYF. The V call is TRBV30, the J call TRBJ2-3; TRBD2 agrees at 9 bases. The CDR3 length is 15 residues. The junction had 2 bases not matched to a gene; V was cut back by 0 bases and J by 1 base. CDR1 and CDR2 from the germline V gene are GTSNPN and SVGIG (reference sequence).

The CDR3 DNA reads as TGTGCCAGCAGTAGCCGGGACAGGGCCGGGGAGCTGTTTTTT. Its protein is CASSSRDRAGELFF. J is TRBJ2-2 and V is TRBV6-1; the match to TRBD1 covers 9 bases. The germline V gene encodes CDR1 MNHNS and CDR2 SASEGT. The V and J ends lost 5 bases and 6 bases, in that order; junction bases with no gene match: 4. CDR3 size: 14 residues.

V and J are TRBV12-3 or TRBV12-4 and TRBJ2-7, with unresolved D. V dropped 4 bases and J dropped 1 base, with 14 bases sitting between them. This CDR3 has 15 amino acids. DNA of the CDR3: TGTGCCAGCAGTTCAACCGACTGGACGTCCTACGAGCAGTACTTC. This encodes CASSSTDWTSYEQYF.

Details on this clonotype: A clone one base away is much larger, so this may be a read error. The chain has TRBV12-3 or TRBV12-4 and TRBJ2-1; D unresolved. The CDR3 has 14 amino acids. CDR3: CASSLTGVHNDQFF. CDR3 DNA: TGTGCCAGCAGCCTCACGGGCGTCCACAATGACCAGTTCTTC.

This clonotype came up a few times. This CDR3 reads CASSIDRAGLEYGYTF. The CDR3 DNA follows: TGTGCCAGTAGTATAGATAGAGCAGGGTTGGAGTATGGCTACACCTTC. V usage is TRBV19 and J usage is TRBJ1-2, with D possibly being TRBD1 (5 bases). The V gene's germline CDR1 is LNHDA and CDR2 SQIVND (reference sequence). The V end lost 0 bases, the J end lost 5 bases, and 16 bases lay between the germline ends. This CDR3 has 16 residues.

This clonotype was observed a handful of times. V usage is TRBV9 and J usage is TRBJ1-2; 7 bases align to TRBD1. Germline CDR1 is SGDLS and CDR2 is YYNGEE. The CDR3 loop spans 15 amino acids. With 3 bases clipped from V and 6 bases from J, the junction kept 11 bases outside the gene matches. In DNA form, the CDR3 reads TGTGCCAGCAGCGCCGAGACAGGGATTAGGGATGGCTACACCTTC. It codes for CASSAETGIRDGYTF.

The chain couples TRBV12-3 or TRBV12-4 to TRBJ1-4; possibly TRBD1 for D (6 bases). The CDR3 length is 14 residues. Trimming left V 3 bases short and J 7 bases short, with 12 bases between. CDR3 sequence (DNA): TGTGCCAGCAGTTTCTGGGGGCGAGGTGAAAAACTGTTTTTT. It codes for CASSFWGRGEKLFF.

This clonotype was counted a single time. This sequence joins TRBV29-1 and TRBJ2-5, with 11 bases aligning to TRBD2. Germline V gene sequence: CDR1 SQVTM, CDR2 ANQGSEA. The CDR3 consists of 14 residues. V dropped 2 bases and J dropped 3; count of bases not matched to a gene: 2. CDR3 nucleotides: TGCAGCGTTGAAACGGGACTAGCGGAAGAGACCCAGTACTTC. It translates to CSVETGLAEETQYF.

The genes are TRBV9 and TRBJ2-2; 10 bases align to TRBD1. With 4 bases clipped from V and 4 bases from J, the junction kept 13 bases outside the gene matches. The CDR3 loop spans 18 amino acids. CDR1 and CDR2 from the germline V gene are SGDLS and YYNGEE. CDR3 nucleotide sequence: TGTGCCAGCAGCCCCCCGGGACAGGGGACTATCAGCACCGGGGAGCTGTTTTTT. Translated: CASSPPGQGTISTGELFF.

The chain carries TRBV4-1 and TRBJ2-2; D may be TRBD2 (5 bases). The CDR3 is 16 amino acids. Trimming stripped 1 base from V and 4 bases from J, with 13 bases between. CDR1 is MGHRA and CDR2 is YSYEKL in the germline V gene. CDR3 in amino acids: CASSQGGSPFTGELFF. For the CDR3, the DNA is TGCGCCAGCAGCCAAGGAGGGAGCCCTTTCACCGGGGAGCTGTTTTTT.

V usage is TRBV20-1 and J usage is TRBJ2-7, with 9 bases that match TRBD1. The CDR3 length is 14 residues. The V segment lost 6 bases and the J segment 5 bases; nucleotides outside the gene matches: 11. CDR1 and CDR2 from the germline V gene are DFQATT and SNEGSKA (reference sequence). The CDR3 loop reads CSARNGQGYHEQYF. The CDR3 DNA sequence: TGCAGTGCGCGAAATGGACAGGGGTACCACGAGCAGTACTTC.

The chain recombines TRBV9 with TRBJ1-6, with D unresolved. The CDR3 runs 13 residues. CDR1 is SGDLS and CDR2 is YYNGEE in the germline V gene. Trimming pared 4 bases from V and 14 bases from J, leaving 16 bases between. The CDR3 DNA reads TGTGCCAGCAGCCCCCGCCTCCGTGGGGCCCTCCACTTT. Residues: CASSPRLRGALHF.

CDR3 coding DNA: TGTGCCACCAGCAGTTGGACAGGGCGGGGAGAGACCCAGTACTTC. Its protein is CATSSWTGRGETQYF. The chain is built from TRBV15 and TRBJ2-5; 8 positions match TRBD1. This CDR3 contains 15 residues. Germline V gene lookup returns CDR1 LNHNV and CDR2 YYDKDF (reference sequence). V shed 3 bases and J 4 bases; nucleotides not matched to a gene: 7.

This chain uses TRBV20-1 with TRBJ2-1; maybe TRBD1 (5 bases). In germline, CDR1 is DFQATT, CDR2 SNEGSKA (reference sequence). Trimming cost V 3 bases and J 2 bases, with 14 bases left between them. The CDR3 loop spans 15 amino acids. CDR3 nucleotide sequence: TGCAGTGCTAGTAGGGGCCCCTCGACCTACAATGAGCAGTTCTTC. It translates to CSASRGPSTYNEQFF.